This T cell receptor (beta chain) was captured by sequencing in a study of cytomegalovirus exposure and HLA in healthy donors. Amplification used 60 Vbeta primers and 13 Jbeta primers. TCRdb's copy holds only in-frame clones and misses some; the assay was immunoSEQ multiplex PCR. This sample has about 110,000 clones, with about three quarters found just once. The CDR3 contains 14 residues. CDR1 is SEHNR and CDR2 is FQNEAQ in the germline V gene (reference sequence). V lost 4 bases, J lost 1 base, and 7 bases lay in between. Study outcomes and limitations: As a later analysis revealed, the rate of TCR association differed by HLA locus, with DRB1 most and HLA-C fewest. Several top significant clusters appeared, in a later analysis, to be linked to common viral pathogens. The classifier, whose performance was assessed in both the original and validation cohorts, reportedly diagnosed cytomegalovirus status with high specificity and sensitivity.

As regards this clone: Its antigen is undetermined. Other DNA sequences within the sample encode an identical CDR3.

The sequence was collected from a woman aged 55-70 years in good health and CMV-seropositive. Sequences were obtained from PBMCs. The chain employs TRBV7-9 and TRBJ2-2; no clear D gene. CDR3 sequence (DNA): TGTGCCAGCAGCTCTCCAGGGAACACCGGGGAGCTGTTTTTT. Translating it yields CASSSPGNTGELFF.